This TCR beta chain was documented in a study of blood T cell repertoires in COVID-19. TCRdb keeps only in-frame clones here, not all; method: immunoSEQ multiplex PCR. Of approximately 68,000 clones listed, 82% are singletons. The sequencing input was peripheral blood. The sequence came from a human donor in a cohort sampled during active COVID-19.

CDR3 in amino acids: CASSEQGPYGYTF. In DNA form, the CDR3 reads TGTGCCAGCAGTGAGCAGGGCCCCTATGGCTACACCTTC. The chain recombines TRBV25-1 with TRBJ1-2; D is possibly TRBD1 (5 bases). V lost 3 bases to trimming and J lost 4 bases, with 9 bases between them. The CDR3 contains 13 residues. CDR1 and CDR2 from the germline V gene are MGHDK and SYGVNS.